This T cell receptor beta chain was sequenced during a study of cytomegalovirus exposure and HLA in healthy donors. Notes on the study in general: In a later analysis, an Asian-associated ancestry cluster reportedly showed fewer N-insertions than the roughly 700-donor mean. A later analysis found most CMV-associated TCR beta chains apparently HLA-restricted. The authors enumerated 150 to 200 TCR beta chains as linked to cytomegalovirus. Prior analysis indicated that the majority of TCR beta V segments exhibited productivity approximately 90% or approximately 30% of the time.

A word on this clone: What it binds is not known.

PCR used 60 Vbeta primers and 13 Jbeta primers. The protocol was immunoSEQ multiplex PCR, while the TCRdb copy is restricted to in-frame clones and leaves out a portion. Found here are approximately 190,000 clones, around 85% of them singletons; the top ten hold about 5.7%. This receptor was obtained from a man aged 35 to 55 in good health and CMV-seropositive. Input material: PBMCs.

The CDR3: CASSSLGGESPLHF. DNA for the CDR3: TGTGCCAGTAGTTCTCTCGGGGGAGAATCACCCCTCCACTTT. The rearrangement joins TRBV19 to TRBJ1-6; D perhaps matches TRBD1 (5 bases). The CDR3 is 14 amino acids. The germline CDR1 and CDR2 sequences are LNHDA and SQIVND (reference sequence). Trimming removed 5 bases from V and 10 bases from J, with 15 bases in between. The variable domain in full, completed from reference TRBV19 and TRBJ1-6, reads DGGITQSPKYLFRKEGQNVTLSCEQNLNHDAMYWYRQDPGQGLRLIYYSQIVNDFQKGDIAEGYSVSREKKESFPLTVTSAQKNPTAFYLCASSSLGGESPLHFGNGTRLTVT.